The present TCR beta chain was sequenced within a study of cytomegalovirus exposure and HLA in healthy donors. The PCR was carried out with 60 Vbeta primers and 13 Jbeta primers. TCRdb keeps only in-frame clones here, not all; method: immunoSEQ multiplex PCR. The table has some 130,000 clones, 80% seen once. Study-wide findings and caveats: Information on immune exposure was restricted to one variable (CMV serostatus). An analysis done earlier found most TCR beta V segments productive about 87% or about 30% of the time. A further, later analysis showed that HLA-associated TCR beta chains (compared with equally common others) were more clonally expanded.

As for this clone: Its antigen remains unidentified. At one end, the junction sequence differs from germline, possibly due to a read error.

Sequencing was carried out using PBMCs. This TCR derives from a man aged 30 to 39 in good health and CMV-seronegative.

The CDR3 region is CASSYPNRPNTGAFF. As DNA, the CDR3 is TGTGCCAGCAGTTACCCCAACAGGCCGAACACTGGAGCTTTCTTT. V gene TRBV28 combines with J gene TRBJ1-1, with D perhaps matching TRBD1 (5 bases). This CDR3 region has 15 residues. Germline V lookup: CDR1 MDHEN, CDR2 SYDVKM.